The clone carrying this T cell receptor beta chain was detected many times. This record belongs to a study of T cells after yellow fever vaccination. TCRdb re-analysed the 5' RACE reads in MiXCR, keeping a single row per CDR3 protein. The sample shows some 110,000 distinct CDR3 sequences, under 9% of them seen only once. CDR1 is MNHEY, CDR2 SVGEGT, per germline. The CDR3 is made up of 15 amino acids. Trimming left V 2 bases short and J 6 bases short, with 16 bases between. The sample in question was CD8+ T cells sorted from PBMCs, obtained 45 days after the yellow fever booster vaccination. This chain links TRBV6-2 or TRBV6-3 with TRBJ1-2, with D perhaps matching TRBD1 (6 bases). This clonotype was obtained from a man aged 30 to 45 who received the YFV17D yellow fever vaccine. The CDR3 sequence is CASSYRDTGMDGYTF. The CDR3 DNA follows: TGTGCCAGCAGTTACAGGGACACAGGGATGGATGGCTACACCTTC.